The entry below describes one T cell receptor beta chain. Its target is not known. The data were taken from a study of PD-1 blockade in classical Hodgkin lymphoma. General study points: Prior therapy or disease activity may underlie the repertoire differences, whose causes remain undefined. Newly diagnosed patients reportedly trailed healthy donors in baseline TCR diversity.

The germline V and J ends were trimmed by 1 base and 3 bases, with 7 bases remaining between them. CDR3 length: 14 amino acids. Germline-derived CDR1 and CDR2 are SGHAT and FQNNGV. Repertoires were generated with immunoSEQ multiplex PCR, while TCRdb's copy carries only in-frame clones and drops some. The data show roughly 35,000 clones, with more than 85% seen just once and 0.3% held by the top ten. Noted time point: cycle 4 day 1 (C4D1), after 6 weeks of nivolumab. The patients all showed relapse after autologous stem cell transplantation, while their brentuximab vedotin exposure varied. It was by magnetic negative selection that CD4+ T cells were purified from thawed PBMCs.

This receptor was obtained from a human donor with classical Hodgkin lymphoma. The chain uses TRBV11-2 and TRBJ2-1; D is undetermined. The material was CD4+ T cells from blood, obtained before the fourth cycle of nivolumab. The CDR3 region is CASSLAGYYNEQFF. The CDR3 DNA reads TGTGCCAGCAGCTTAGCGGGTTACTACAATGAGCAGTTCTTC. The complete variable domain, with remaining parts taken from reference TRBV11-2 and TRBJ2-1, reads EAGVAQSPRYKIIEKRQSVAFWCNPISGHATLYWYQQILGQGPKLLIQFQNNGVVDDSQLPKDRFSAERLKGVDSTLKIQPAKLEDSAVYLCASSLAGYYNEQFFGPGTRLTVL.